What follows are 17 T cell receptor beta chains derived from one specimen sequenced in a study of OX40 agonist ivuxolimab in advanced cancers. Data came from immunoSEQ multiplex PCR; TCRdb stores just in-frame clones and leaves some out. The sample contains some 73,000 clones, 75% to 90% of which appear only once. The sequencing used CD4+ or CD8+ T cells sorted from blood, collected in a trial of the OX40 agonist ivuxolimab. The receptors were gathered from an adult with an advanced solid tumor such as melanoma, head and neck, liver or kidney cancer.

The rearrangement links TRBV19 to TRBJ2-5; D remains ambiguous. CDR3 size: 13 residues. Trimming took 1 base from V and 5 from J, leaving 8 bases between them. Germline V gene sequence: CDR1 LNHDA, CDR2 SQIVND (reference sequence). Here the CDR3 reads CASSIVGGETQYF. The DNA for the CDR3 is TGTGCCAGTAGTATAGTAGGTGGGGAGACCCAGTACTTC.

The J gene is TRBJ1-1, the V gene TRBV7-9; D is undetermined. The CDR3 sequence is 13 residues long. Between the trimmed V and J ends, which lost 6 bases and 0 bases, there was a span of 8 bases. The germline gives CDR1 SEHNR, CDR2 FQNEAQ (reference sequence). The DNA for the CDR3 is TGTGCCAGCAGGGGTAGGATGAACACTGAAGCTTTCTTT. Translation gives CASRGRMNTEAFF.

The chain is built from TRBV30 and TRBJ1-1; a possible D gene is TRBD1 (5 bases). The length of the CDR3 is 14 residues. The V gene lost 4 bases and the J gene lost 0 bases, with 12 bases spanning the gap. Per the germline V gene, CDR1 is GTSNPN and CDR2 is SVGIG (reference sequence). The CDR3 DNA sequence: TGTGCCTGGATTAGTGCCAGGGTGAACACTGAAGCTTTCTTT. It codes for CAWISARVNTEAFF.

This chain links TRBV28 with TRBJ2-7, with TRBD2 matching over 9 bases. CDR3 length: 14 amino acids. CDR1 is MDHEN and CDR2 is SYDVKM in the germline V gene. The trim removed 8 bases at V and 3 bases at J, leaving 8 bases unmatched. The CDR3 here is CASGLAGEDYEQYF. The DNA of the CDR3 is TGTGCCAGCGGGTTAGCGGGAGAGGACTACGAGCAGTACTTC.

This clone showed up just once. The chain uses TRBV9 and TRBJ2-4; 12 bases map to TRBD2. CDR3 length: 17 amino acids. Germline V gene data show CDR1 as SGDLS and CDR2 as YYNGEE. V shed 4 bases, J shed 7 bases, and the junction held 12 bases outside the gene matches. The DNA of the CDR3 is TGTGCCAGCAGCCTCCATCTAGCGGGGGGGCCACCGAACATTCAGTACTTC. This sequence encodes CASSLHLAGGPPNIQYF.

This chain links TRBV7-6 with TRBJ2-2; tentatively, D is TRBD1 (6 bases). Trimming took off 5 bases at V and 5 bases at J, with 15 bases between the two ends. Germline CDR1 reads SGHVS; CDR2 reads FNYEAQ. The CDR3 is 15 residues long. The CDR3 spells CASSPYGRGTGELFF. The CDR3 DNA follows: TGTGCCAGCAGCCCCTACGGCAGGGGAACCGGGGAGCTGTTTTTT.

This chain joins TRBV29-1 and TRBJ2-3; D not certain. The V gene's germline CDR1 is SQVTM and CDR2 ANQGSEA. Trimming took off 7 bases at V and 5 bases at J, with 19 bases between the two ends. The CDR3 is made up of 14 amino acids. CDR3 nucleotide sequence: TGCAGCGGGTTGATCAACCGGTGGGGAGATACGCAGTATTTT. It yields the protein CSGLINRWGDTQYF.

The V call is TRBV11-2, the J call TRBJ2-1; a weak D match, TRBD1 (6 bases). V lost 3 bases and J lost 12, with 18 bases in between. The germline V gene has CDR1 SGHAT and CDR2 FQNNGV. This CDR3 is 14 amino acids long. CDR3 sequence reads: CASSFIQGRVWQFF. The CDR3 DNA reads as TGTGCCAGCAGCTTTATTCAGGGGCGGGTCTGGCAGTTCTTC.

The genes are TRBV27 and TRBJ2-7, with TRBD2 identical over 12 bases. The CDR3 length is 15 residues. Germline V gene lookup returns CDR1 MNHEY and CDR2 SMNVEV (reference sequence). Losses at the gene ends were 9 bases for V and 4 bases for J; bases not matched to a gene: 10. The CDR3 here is CASHGLGLAGYEQYF. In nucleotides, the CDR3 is TGTGCCAGTCACGGGTTAGGACTAGCGGGGTACGAGCAGTACTTC.

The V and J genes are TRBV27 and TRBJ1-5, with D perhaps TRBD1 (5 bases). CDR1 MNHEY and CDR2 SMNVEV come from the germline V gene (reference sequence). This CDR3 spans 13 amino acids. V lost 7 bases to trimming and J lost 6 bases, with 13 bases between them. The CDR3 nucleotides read TGTGCCAGCATGGGCAGGGTGGGTCAGCCCCAGCATTTT. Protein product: CASMGRVGQPQHF.

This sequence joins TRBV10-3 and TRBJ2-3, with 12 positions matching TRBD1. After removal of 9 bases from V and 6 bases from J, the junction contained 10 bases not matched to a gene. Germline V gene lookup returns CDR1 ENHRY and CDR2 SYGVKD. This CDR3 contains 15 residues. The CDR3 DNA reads TGTGCCATGAGCTCCGGGACAGGGGGCTGGGATACGCAGTATTTT. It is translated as CAMSSGTGGWDTQYF.

CDR3 in DNA: TGTGCCAGCAGGCGGGACCTAGGGGGTGGCTACACCTTC. Translating gives CASRRDLGGGYTF. The chain recombines TRBV28 with TRBJ1-2, with a tentative D call TRBD1 (6 bases). With 6 bases removed from V and 7 bases from J, the gap between germline ends came to 15 bases. Germline CDR1 and CDR2: MDHEN and SYDVKM. The CDR3 contains 13 residues.

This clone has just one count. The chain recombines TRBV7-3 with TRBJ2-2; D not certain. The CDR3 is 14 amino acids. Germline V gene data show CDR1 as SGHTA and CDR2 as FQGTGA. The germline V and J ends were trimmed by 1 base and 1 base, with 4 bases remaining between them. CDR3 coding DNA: TGTGCCAGCAGCTTAAAAGGGAACACCGGGGAGCTGTTTTTT. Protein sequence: CASSLKGNTGELFF.

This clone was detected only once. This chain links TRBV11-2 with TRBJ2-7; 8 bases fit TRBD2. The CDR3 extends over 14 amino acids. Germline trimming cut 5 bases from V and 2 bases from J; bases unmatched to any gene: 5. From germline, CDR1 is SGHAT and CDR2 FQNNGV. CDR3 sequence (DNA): TGTGCCAGCAGCCCGGGAGGGTGGCCCTACGAGCAGTACTTC. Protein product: CASSPGGWPYEQYF.

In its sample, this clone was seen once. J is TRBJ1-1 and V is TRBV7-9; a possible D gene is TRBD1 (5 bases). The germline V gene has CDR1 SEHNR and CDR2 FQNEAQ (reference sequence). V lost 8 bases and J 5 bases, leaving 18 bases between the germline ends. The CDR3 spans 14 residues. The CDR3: CASEGKWVRTEAFF. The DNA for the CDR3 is TGTGCCAGCGAGGGGAAATGGGTACGGACTGAAGCTTTCTTT.

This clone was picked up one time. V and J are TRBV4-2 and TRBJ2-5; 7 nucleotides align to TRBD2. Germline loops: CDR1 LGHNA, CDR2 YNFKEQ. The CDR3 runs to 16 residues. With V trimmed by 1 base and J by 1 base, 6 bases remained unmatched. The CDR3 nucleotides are TGTGCCAGCAGCCAAGTTATGGCGGGAGTCCAAGAGACCCAGTACTTC. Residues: CASSQVMAGVQETQYF.

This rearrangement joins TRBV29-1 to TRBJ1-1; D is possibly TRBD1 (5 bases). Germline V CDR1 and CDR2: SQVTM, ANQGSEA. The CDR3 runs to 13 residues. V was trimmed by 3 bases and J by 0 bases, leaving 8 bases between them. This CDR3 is CSVEGGMNTEAFF. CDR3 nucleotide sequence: TGCAGCGTTGAGGGGGGAATGAACACTGAAGCTTTCTTT.